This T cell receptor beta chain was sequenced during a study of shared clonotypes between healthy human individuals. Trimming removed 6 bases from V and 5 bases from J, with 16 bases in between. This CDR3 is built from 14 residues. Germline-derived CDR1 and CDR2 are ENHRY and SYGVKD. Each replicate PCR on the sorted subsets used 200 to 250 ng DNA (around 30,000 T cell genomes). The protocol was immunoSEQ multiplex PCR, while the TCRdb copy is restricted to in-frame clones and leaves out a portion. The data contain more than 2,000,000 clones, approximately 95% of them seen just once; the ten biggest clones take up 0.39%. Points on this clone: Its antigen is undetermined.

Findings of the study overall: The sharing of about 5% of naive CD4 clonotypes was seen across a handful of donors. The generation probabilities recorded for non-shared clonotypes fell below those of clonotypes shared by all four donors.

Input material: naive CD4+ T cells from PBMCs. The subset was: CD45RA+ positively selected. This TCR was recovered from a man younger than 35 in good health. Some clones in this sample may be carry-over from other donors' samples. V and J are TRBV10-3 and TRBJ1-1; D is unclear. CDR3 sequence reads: CAISQTGEGTEAFF. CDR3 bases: TGTGCCATCAGCCAGACCGGGGAAGGGACTGAAGCTTTCTTT.